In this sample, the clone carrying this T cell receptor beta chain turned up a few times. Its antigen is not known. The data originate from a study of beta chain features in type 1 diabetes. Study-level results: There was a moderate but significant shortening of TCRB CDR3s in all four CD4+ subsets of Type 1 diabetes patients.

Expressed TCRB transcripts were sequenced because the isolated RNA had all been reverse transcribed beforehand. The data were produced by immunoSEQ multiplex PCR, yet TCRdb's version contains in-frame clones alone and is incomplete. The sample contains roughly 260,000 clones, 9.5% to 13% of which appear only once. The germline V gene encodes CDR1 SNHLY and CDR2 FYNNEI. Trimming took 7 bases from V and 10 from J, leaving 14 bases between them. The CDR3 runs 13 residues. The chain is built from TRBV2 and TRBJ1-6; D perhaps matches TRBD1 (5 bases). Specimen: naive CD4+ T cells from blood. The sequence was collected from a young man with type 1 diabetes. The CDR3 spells CASIQQGRSPLHF. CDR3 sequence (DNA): TGTGCCAGCATCCAGCAGGGCCGCTCACCCCTCCACTTT.